These 31 T cell receptor beta chains were all obtained from the same sample, sequenced in a study of memory CD4+ T cells and cytomegalovirus serostatus. Single viable CD3+CD4+CD8-CD45RO+ cells were sorted as the memory CD4+ T cells. Generated by immunoSEQ multiplex PCR, the TCRdb table keeps only in-frame clones and is missing some. The sample shows under 55,000 clones, 60% to 80% of them seen only once. The source material was memory CD4+ T cells from blood. These receptors came from an adult in good health and CMV-seronegative.

This chain uses TRBV28 with TRBJ1-4; 8 nucleotides agree with TRBD1. The length of the CDR3 is 14 residues. The V segment lost 9 bases and the J segment 7 bases; nucleotides outside the gene matches: 10. CDR1 is MDHEN, CDR2 SYDVKM, per germline. CDR3 nucleotides: TGTGCCAGTCAAACAAGGGACAGGTTTGAAAAACTGTTTTTT. Translating it yields CASQTRDRFEKLFF.

The V call is TRBV28, the J call TRBJ1-2, with TRBD1 matching 9 bases. The CDR3 is 13 amino acids. V dropped 6 bases and J dropped 7; count of bases not matched to a gene: 6. From germline, CDR1 is MDHEN and CDR2 SYDVKM. CDR3 residues: CASSGGQGTGYTF. In DNA, the CDR3 is TGTGCCAGCAGCGGGGGACAGGGTACTGGCTACACCTTC.

The chain has TRBV28 and TRBJ2-7; the match to TRBD1 covers 12 bases. The germline gives CDR1 MDHEN, CDR2 SYDVKM. This CDR3 has 16 amino acids. Losses at the gene ends were 5 bases for V and 4 bases for J; bases not matched to a gene: 9. CDR3 sequence reads: CASSAPGTGGVYEQYF. In DNA, the CDR3 is TGTGCCAGCAGTGCCCCCGGGACAGGGGGCGTGTACGAGCAGTACTTC. Together with reference TRBV28 and TRBJ2-7, the CDR3 gives the full variable domain: DVKVTQSSRYLVKRTGEKVFLECVQDMDHENMFWYRQDPGLGLRLIYFSYDVKMKEKGDIPEGYSVSREKKERFSLILESASTNQTSMYLCASSAPGTGGVYEQYFGPGTRLTVT.

This chain links TRBV11-2 with TRBJ1-1, with a weak D call TRBD1 (5 bases). The CDR3 runs 15 residues. Trimming stripped 4 bases from V and 2 bases from J, with 14 bases between. Germline CDR1 SGHAT, CDR2 FQNNGV. The CDR3 protein is CASSSQVGGNTEAFF. CDR3 coding DNA: TGTGCCAGCAGCTCCCAAGTCGGGGGAAACACTGAAGCTTTCTTT.

The rearrangement uses TRBV5-3 and TRBJ2-1; TRBD1 agrees at 7 bases. TRBV5-3 is marked as an open reading frame, function uncertain. V lost 4 bases, J lost 0 bases, and 10 bases stayed unmatched. The CDR3 spans 17 residues. CDR3 nucleotide sequence: TGTGCCAGAAGCCCTAGGACAGGTTCGAGCTCCTACAATGAGCAGTTCTTC. This encodes CARSPRTGSSSYNEQFF.

This chain joins TRBV6-5 and TRBJ2-1; TRBD2 agrees at 9 bases. The CDR3 loop spans 13 amino acids. CDR1 is MNHEY and CDR2 is SVGAGI in the germline V gene. V lost 8 bases, J lost 5 bases, and 4 bases stayed unmatched. CDR3 protein: CASRASGDNEQFF. The DNA of the CDR3 is TGTGCCAGCCGGGCTAGCGGGGACAATGAGCAGTTCTTC.

The rearrangement uses TRBV2 and TRBJ1-6; 12 bases align to TRBD1. CDR3 length: 14 residues. The ends lost 6 bases at V and 7 bases at J; junction bases unmatched: 1. CDR1 is SNHLY, CDR2 FYNNEI, per germline. The CDR3 sequence: CASRGQGANSPLHF. CDR3 DNA: TGTGCCAGCAGGGGACAGGGGGCGAATTCACCCCTCCACTTT. Complete variable domain (other parts from reference TRBV2 and TRBJ1-6): EPEVTQTPSHQVTQMGQEVILRCVPISNHLYFYWYRQILGQKVEFLVSFYNNEISEKSEIFDDQFSVERPDGSNFTLKIRSTKLEDSAMYFCASRGQGANSPLHFGNGTRLTVT.

The chain is built from TRBV7-6 and TRBJ2-1, with D possibly being TRBD2 (5 bases). This CDR3 spans 15 amino acids. Germline loops: CDR1 SGHVS, CDR2 FNYEAQ. Trimming took 6 bases from V and 4 from J, leaving 16 bases between them. CDR3 DNA sequence: TGTGCCAGCAGGGGTGGGAGTCGGAAATACAATGAGCAGTTCTTC. It codes for CASRGGSRKYNEQFF.

This CDR3 reads CASSPQTSGYTYNEQFF. The CDR3 DNA reads as TGTGCCAGCTCACCACAGACTAGCGGGTACACCTACAATGAGCAGTTCTTC. The V gene is TRBV18, the J gene TRBJ2-1; 10 nucleotides align to TRBD2. The germline V gene has CDR1 KGHSH and CDR2 LQKENI. The CDR3 covers 17 residues. J lost 2 bases, V lost 1 base, and 5 bases had no gene match.

This clone was seen more than once but under ten times. The chain is built from TRBV29-1 and TRBJ1-3; maybe TRBD1 (5 bases). This CDR3 has 13 amino acids. Germline V gene lookup returns CDR1 SQVTM and CDR2 ANQGSEA. The V end lost 5 bases, the J end lost 0 bases, and 8 bases lay between the germline ends. This CDR3 is CSVRQSSGNTIYF. DNA for the CDR3: TGCAGCGTTAGACAGAGCTCTGGAAACACCATATATTTT. Full variable domain (remainder filled in from reference TRBV29-1 and TRBJ1-3): SAVISQKPSRDICQRGTSLTIQCQVDSQVTMMFWYRQQPGQSLTLIATANQGSEATYESGFVIDKFPISRPNLTFSTLTVSNMSPEDSSIYLCSVRQSSGNTIYFGEGSWLTVV.

The chain combines TRBV30 with TRBJ1-6, with TRBD1 matching over 8 bases. Germline CDR1 reads GTSNPN; CDR2 reads SVGIG (reference sequence). The ends lost 2 bases at V and 7 bases at J; junction bases unmatched: 7. This CDR3 contains 15 residues. CDR3 sequence: CAWSPFGQGNSPLHF. The CDR3 DNA reads as TGTGCCTGGAGTCCCTTCGGACAGGGAAATTCACCCCTCCACTTT.

V usage is TRBV28 and J usage is TRBJ2-1; D remains ambiguous. CDR1 is MDHEN, CDR2 SYDVKM, per germline. V gave up 5 bases and J gave up 2 bases, with 7 bases separating them. This CDR3 has 13 amino acids. The CDR3 nucleotides read TGTGCCAGCAGTCTTGGGCCCTACAATGAGCAGTTCTTC. This gives the protein CASSLGPYNEQFF.

V and J are TRBV28 and TRBJ1-5; D remains unclear. Trimming cost V 6 bases and J 2 bases, with 14 bases left between them. Germline V gene data show CDR1 as MDHEN and CDR2 as SYDVKM. The CDR3 contains 15 residues. In DNA, the CDR3 is TGTGCCAGCAGGTCGGCAGAGGGTGGCAATCAGCCCCAGCATTTT. Its protein product is CASRSAEGGNQPQHF.

This clone was seen more than once but under ten times. This chain uses TRBV10-2 with TRBJ1-1, with 7 bases identical to TRBD1. The CDR3 is made up of 14 amino acids. From germline, CDR1 is WSHSY and CDR2 SAAADI. V was pared by 2 bases and J by 5 bases, with 5 bases of the junction left unmatched. CDR3: CASSETTGQTEAFF. CDR3 DNA: TGCGCCAGCAGTGAGACGACAGGGCAGACTGAAGCTTTCTTT.

The rearrangement links TRBV6-1 to TRBJ2-7, with D perhaps given as TRBD1 or TRBD2 (5 bases each). CDR1 MNHNS and CDR2 SASEGT come from the germline V gene. The CDR3 length is 14 residues. The ends were cut back, 7 bases at V and 1 base at J, with 14 bases in the middle. The CDR3 DNA reads as TGTGCCAGCACCGAGACGGGGCCTTCCTACGAGCAGTACTTC. It encodes CASTETGPSYEQYF.

The J gene is TRBJ1-4, the V gene TRBV28; no firm D call. Germline assignment: CDR1 MDHEN and CDR2 SYDVKM. V shed 8 bases and J shed 8 bases, with 15 bases lying between them. The length of the CDR3 is 13 residues. The CDR3 DNA reads TGTGCCAGCGAGACGCAGGAGGGAGAAAAACTGTTTTTT. Its translation is CASETQEGEKLFF.

J is TRBJ2-7 and V is TRBV7-9, with D possibly matching TRBD2 (6 bases). CDR1 is SEHNR and CDR2 is FQNEAQ in the germline V gene (reference sequence). The CDR3 loop spans 15 amino acids. The ends were cut back, 1 base at V and 4 bases at J, with 14 bases in the middle. CDR3 loop: CASSLGGGKGYEQYF. CDR3 nucleotides: TGTGCCAGCAGCTTAGGTGGGGGGAAGGGGTACGAGCAGTACTTC.

The chain uses TRBV5-1 and TRBJ2-3, with TRBD1 identical over 10 bases. CDR3 size: 15 residues. Germline values: CDR1 SGHRS, CDR2 YFSETQ. With 6 bases clipped from V and 1 base from J, the junction kept 5 bases outside the gene matches. CDR3 sequence reads: CASTRDRGGTDTQYF. CDR3 sequence (DNA): TGCGCCAGCACCCGGGACAGGGGTGGCACAGATACGCAGTATTTT.

The V and J genes are TRBV5-5 and TRBJ1-3; D unclear. This CDR3 spans 14 amino acids. Germline assignment: CDR1 SGHKS and CDR2 YYEKEE (reference sequence). V gave up 2 bases and J gave up 0 bases, with 6 bases separating them. The DNA for the CDR3 is TGTGCCAGCAGCTTAAGCGACTCTGGAAACACCATATATTTT. Its protein product is CASSLSDSGNTIYF.

Only a few counts were recorded for this clone. This chain uses TRBV27 with TRBJ1-2; 8 bases are shared with TRBD1. This CDR3 has 13 amino acids. CDR1 and CDR2 (germline): MNHEY, SMNVEV (reference sequence). V lost 4 bases and J lost 2; bases outside the gene matches: 0. The chain's CDR3 is CASSWDRNYGYTF. CDR3 in DNA: TGTGCCAGCAGTTGGGACAGGAACTATGGCTACACCTTC.

This sequence joins TRBV10-3 and TRBJ1-2; D perhaps matches TRBD1 (5 bases). Per germline, CDR1 ENHRY and CDR2 SYGVKD. Trimming took off 10 bases at V and 0 bases at J, with 15 bases between the two ends. The CDR3 sequence is 14 residues long. The CDR3 DNA follows: TGTGCCACGCGCCGGGACGTCGCTAACTATGGCTACACCTTC. Protein: CATRRDVANYGYTF.

The V and J genes are TRBV6-5 and TRBJ2-7; 13 nucleotides align to TRBD2. The CDR3 runs to 16 residues. CDR1 MNHEY and CDR2 SVGAGI come from the germline V gene. Trimming took 0 bases from V and 2 from J; bases not matched to a gene: 1. DNA for the CDR3: TGTGCCAGCAGTTACTCTGGGACTAGCGGGGCCTACGAGCAGTACTTC. Protein: CASSYSGTSGAYEQYF.

The chain couples TRBV18 to TRBJ2-5, with D tentatively TRBD1 (6 bases). V was cut by 2 bases and J by 5 bases, with 6 bases left in between. The CDR3 is made up of 12 amino acids. CDR1 and CDR2 from the germline V gene are KGHSH and LQKENI. The CDR3 nucleotides are TGTGCCAGCTCACCAGGGGGCGAGACCCAGTACTTC. This gives the protein CASSPGGETQYF.

Turning to this clone: Other DNA sequences in this specimen translate into the identical CDR3. V gene TRBV9 combines with J gene TRBJ2-7; D is uncertain. Germline lookup yields CDR1 SGDLS and CDR2 YYNGEE. With 0 bases removed from V and 4 bases from J, the gap between germline ends came to 11 bases. CDR3 size: 14 residues. The CDR3 spells CASSVEGSSYEQYF. CDR3 coding DNA: TGTGCCAGCAGCGTAGAGGGATCATCTTACGAGCAGTACTTC. The whole variable domain, remainder taken from reference TRBV9 and TRBJ2-7, is DSGVTQTPKHLITATGQRVTLRCSPRSGDLSVYWYQQSLDQGLQFLIQYYNGEERAKGNILERFSAQQFPDLHSELNLSSLELGDSALYFCASSVEGSSYEQYFGPGTRLTVT.

In the case of this clone: At the DNA level, this CDR3 is encoded by other sequences in the same sample as well. This sequence joins TRBV6-4 and TRBJ1-1; TRBD1 agrees at 8 bases. J gave up 4 bases and V 6 bases, and 4 bases lay outside the gene matches. The CDR3 is 13 amino acids. The germline V gene encodes CDR1 MRHNA and CDR2 SNTAGT. The CDR3 nucleotides are TGTGCCAGCAGCGCGGGACAGGCCACTGAAGCTTTCTTT. Encoded protein: CASSAGQATEAFF.

J is TRBJ2-7 and V is TRBV7-9; no definite D call. This CDR3 comprises 11 residues. The germline V gene has CDR1 SEHNR and CDR2 FQNEAQ (reference sequence). The V end lost 3 bases, the J end lost 0 bases, and 0 bases lay between the germline ends. The CDR3 region is CASSFSYEQYF. In DNA, the CDR3 is TGTGCCAGCAGCTTCTCCTACGAGCAGTACTTC.

The genes are TRBV5-6 and TRBJ2-5; 16 nucleotides agree with TRBD2. The CDR3 covers 17 residues. V was clipped by 3 bases and J by 5 bases; unmatched bases: 7. The V gene's germline CDR1 is SGHDT and CDR2 YYEEEE. CDR3: CASSWGTSGRVQETQYF. CDR3 DNA sequence: TGTGCCAGCAGCTGGGGGACTAGCGGGAGGGTTCAGGAGACCCAGTACTTC.

This clone was counted between two and nine times. J is TRBJ2-2 and V is TRBV25-1, with TRBD2 identical over 10 bases. V lost 6 bases to trimming and J lost 1 base; unmatched junction nucleotides: 11. This CDR3 spans 18 amino acids. Germline V gene data show CDR1 as MGHDK and CDR2 as SYGVNS. The CDR3 DNA sequence: TGTGCCAGCAGCCGGGGAGCTAGCGGGAGTTGGAACACCGGGGAGCTGTTTTTT. Translating gives CASSRGASGSWNTGELFF.

This clone was seen only a few times. The rearrangement uses TRBV30 and TRBJ1-2, with D maybe TRBD1 (6 bases). This CDR3 has 14 amino acids. Germline CDR1 reads GTSNPN; CDR2 reads SVGIG (reference sequence). V was trimmed by 2 bases and J by 4 bases, leaving 14 bases between them. Written as DNA, the CDR3 is TGTGCCTGGAGTTTATACAGGGTCGGCTATGGCTACACCTTC. Its translation is CAWSLYRVGYGYTF.

This sequence joins TRBV7-8 and TRBJ2-2; no reliable D call. The CDR3 runs to 14 residues. V lost 8 bases to trimming and J lost 2 bases, with 12 bases between them. Germline V gene sequence: CDR1 SGHVS, CDR2 FQNEAQ. This CDR3 reads CASQTESNTGELFF. The CDR3 DNA sequence: TGTGCCAGCCAGACTGAGTCTAACACCGGGGAGCTGTTTTTT.

V and J are TRBV5-6 and TRBJ1-2; TRBD1 aligns across 8 bases. Germline lookup yields CDR1 SGHDT and CDR2 YYEEEE. V lost 4 bases and J lost 7; bases outside the gene matches: 6. The CDR3 spans 13 residues. The DNA of the CDR3 is TGTGCCAGCAGCCGCGACAGGGGCTTTGGCTACACCTTC. Its protein is CASSRDRGFGYTF.